These T cell receptor beta chains were read from a single sample in a study of CD8+ T cells in alopecia areata. Generated by immunoSEQ multiplex PCR, the TCRdb table keeps only in-frame clones and is missing some. The sample includes 150,000 to 250,000 clones, 55% to 70% of them seen just once. Specimen: CD4+ T cells sorted from blood, collected at week 4, from a patient treated with tofacitinib. These receptors all come from a human donor with alopecia areata. Each CDR3 is given with its conserved first and last residue. The D gene is left open where the match is weak. Expanded clones get a size class; other rows say once, few or many, or leave the size out.

j_call d_call clone_size v_call cdr3_length cdr3_nt cdr3_aa
TRBJ2-7 . few TRBV19 14 TGTGCCAGTAGCGTCTCGGCTCAACCTTACGAGCAGTACTTC CASSVSAQPYEQYF
TRBJ2-3 . few TRBV7-2 16 TGTGCCAGCAGCTTAGGACAAACATACCGCACAGATACGCAGTATTTT CASSLGQTYRTDTQYF
TRBJ1-6 . few TRBV14 14 TGTGCCAGCAGCCTAAGGGCAGGCTCTTCACCCCTCCACTTT CASSLRAGSSPLHF
TRBJ1-5 . . TRBV30 13 TGTGCCTGGAGGGGGGGTAGCAATCAGCCCCAGCATTTT CAWRGGSNQPQHF
TRBJ2-2 . few TRBV30 15 TGTGCCTGGAGTGAGCTGGGACTTAACACCGGGGAGCTGTTTTTT CAWSELGLNTGELFF
TRBJ2-1 . . TRBV10-3 14 TGTGCCATCAGCGACTTACAGGGCCGGGATGAGCAGTTCTTC CAISDLQGRDEQFF
TRBJ1-2 . . TRBV5-1 13 TGCGCCAGCAGCCAGAACGAGGGGATACGCTACACCTTC CASSQNEGIRYTF
TRBJ1-2 TRBD1 . TRBV7-2 14 TGTGCCAGCAGTCCTGACAGGGGCGTCTATGGCTACACCTTC CASSPDRGVYGYTF
TRBJ1-6 . . TRBV30 13 TGTGCCTCCGCCTGGGGGGGGTCGTCACCCCTCCACTTT CASAWGGSSPLHF
TRBJ2-1 TRBD2 . TRBV29-1 15 TGCAGCGTTGAAGGGGGCGGACTAGTTTACAATGAGCAGTTCTTC CSVEGGGLVYNEQFF
TRBJ2-7 TRBD2 . TRBV7-2 14 TGTGCCAGCAGCTTAAGCGGGGGGGCCTACGAGCAGTACTTC CASSLSGGAYEQYF
TRBJ2-5 . . TRBV19 15 TGTGCCAGTAGTGAAGGAGGGAAATGGGCCGAGACCCAGTACTTC CASSEGGKWAETQYF
TRBJ2-1 TRBD2 . TRBV7-9 15 TGTGCCAGCAGCGATACTAGCGGCCCCTACAATGAGCAGTTCTTC CASSDTSGPYNEQFF
TRBJ1-1 . . TRBV29-1 12 TGCAGCGTTGGTGGACGGTTTACTGAAGCTTTCTTT CSVGGRFTEAFF
TRBJ1-2 . . TRBV29-1 14 TGCAGCGTTGGGGAGACAGTAACTAACTATGGCTACACCTTC CSVGETVTNYGYTF
TRBJ2-7 . . TRBV7-2 15 TGTGCCAGCAGCCCACCGCGCTGGCTCTCCTACGAGCAGTACTTC CASSPPRWLSYEQYF
TRBJ1-2 TRBD1 . TRBV9 15 TGTGCCAGCAGCGCCCGACAGGGGCCCAACTATGGCTACACCTTC CASSARQGPNYGYTF
TRBJ1-3 . . TRBV29-1 15 TGCAGCGTTGACCCCGTTGGGGGCTCTGGAAACACCATATATTTT CSVDPVGGSGNTIYF
TRBJ1-2 . . TRBV7-2 13 TGTGCCAGCAGCTTGACGTCTAACTATGGCTACACCTTC CASSLTSNYGYTF
TRBJ2-7 . . TRBV5-1 14 TGCGCCAGCAGCTCCGGTTTCGAGTCCTACGAGCAGTACTTC CASSSGFESYEQYF
TRBJ2-3 . few TRBV29-1 13 TGCAGCGCCTCCGGAACAGTCGCAGATACGCAGTATTTT CSASGTVADTQYF
TRBJ2-2 . few TRBV6-4 13 TGTGCCAGCAGGCAGGGTGAGGCCGGGGAGCTGTTTTTT CASRQGEAGELFF
TRBJ2-7 TRBD1 . TRBV29-1 12 TGCAGCGTCGGGACAGGGATCGACGAGCAGTACTTC CSVGTGIDEQYF
TRBJ2-7 . few TRBV29-1 13 TGCAGCGCCAGGACAGCCGCAATCTACGAGCAGTACTTC CSARTAAIYEQYF
TRBJ2-7 TRBD2 . TRBV29-1 13 TGCAGCGCCCTAGCGGGGGGGCGCAACGAGCAGTACTTC CSALAGGRNEQYF
TRBJ1-3 . . TRBV5-6 15 TGTGCCAGCAGCGGACTGAACAGGGCCCGAAACACCATATATTTT CASSGLNRARNTIYF
TRBJ2-2 . . TRBV5-1 14 TGCGCCAGCAGCTCCGGAGACGGGACCGGGGAGCTGTTTTTT CASSSGDGTGELFF
TRBJ1-3 . . TRBV30 13 TGTGCCTGGAGTTTAGTCTCTGGAAACACCATATATTTT CAWSLVSGNTIYF
TRBJ2-4 TRBD1 . TRBV19 14 TGTGCCAGTAGCATGAGACAGGGTCCGAACATTCAGTACTTC CASSMRQGPNIQYF
TRBJ2-7 . few TRBV5-5 13 TGTGCCAGCAGCCTTCTCGACTCCTACGAGCAGTACTTC CASSLLDSYEQYF
TRBJ1-4 . few TRBV11-1 13 TGTGCCAGCAGCCGGGCCCCAAATGAAAAACTGTTTTTT CASSRAPNEKLFF
TRBJ1-4 . few TRBV29-1 13 TGCAGCGTCCCGGGGCGGACTAATGAAAAACTGTTTTTT CSVPGRTNEKLFF
TRBJ2-2 . once TRBV30 13 TGTGCCTGGAGCCGGGTCAACACCGGGGAGCTGTTTTTT CAWSRVNTGELFF
TRBJ2-5 . . TRBV11-2 14 TGTGCCAGCAGCTTAGACAGGGGGGGCGAGACCCAGTACTTC CASSLDRGGETQYF
TRBJ1-2 . once TRBV30 12 TGTGCCTGGAGTCCCAGGGGAGATGGCTACACCTTC CAWSPRGDGYTF
TRBJ2-5 TRBD2 few TRBV9 16 TGTGCCAGCAGCGTAGTGTCTAGCGGGGTCCAAGAGACCCAGTACTTC CASSVVSSGVQETQYF
TRBJ2-7 . . TRBV29-1 14 TGCAGCGGCGGGGGGGACAGGGGTTCCTACGAGCAGTACTTC CSGGGDRGSYEQYF
TRBJ1-2 TRBD1 . TRBV4-3 14 TGCGCCAGCAGCCCACAACAGGGGCTCGGTGGCTACACCTTC CASSPQQGLGGYTF
TRBJ2-1 TRBD1 once TRBV11-2 15 TGTGCCAGCAGCTTAGGGCAGGGGGCCTACAATGAGCAGTTCTTC CASSLGQGAYNEQFF
TRBJ1-1 TRBD1 few TRBV19 15 TGTGCCAGTAGGCCACAGGGGGCCGGCGGAACTGAAGCTTTCTTT CASRPQGAGGTEAFF